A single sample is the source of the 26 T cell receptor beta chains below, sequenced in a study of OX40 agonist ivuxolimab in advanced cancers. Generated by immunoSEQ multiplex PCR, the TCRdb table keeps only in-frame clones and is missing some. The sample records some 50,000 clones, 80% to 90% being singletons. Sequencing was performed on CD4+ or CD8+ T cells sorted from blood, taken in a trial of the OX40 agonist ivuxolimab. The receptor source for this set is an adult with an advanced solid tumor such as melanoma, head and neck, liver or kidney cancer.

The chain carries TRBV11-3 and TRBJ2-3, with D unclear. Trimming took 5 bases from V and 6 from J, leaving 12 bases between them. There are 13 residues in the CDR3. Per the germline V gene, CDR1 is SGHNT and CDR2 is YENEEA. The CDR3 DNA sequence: TGTGCCAGCAGCCCGCCAGAATCGGATACGCAGTATTTT. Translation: CASSPPESDTQYF.

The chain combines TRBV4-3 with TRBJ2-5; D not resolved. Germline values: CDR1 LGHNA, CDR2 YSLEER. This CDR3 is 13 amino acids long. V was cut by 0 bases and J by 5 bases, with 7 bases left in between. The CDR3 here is CASSQDRGETQYF. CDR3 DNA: TGCGCCAGCAGCCAAGATAGAGGCGAGACCCAGTACTTC.

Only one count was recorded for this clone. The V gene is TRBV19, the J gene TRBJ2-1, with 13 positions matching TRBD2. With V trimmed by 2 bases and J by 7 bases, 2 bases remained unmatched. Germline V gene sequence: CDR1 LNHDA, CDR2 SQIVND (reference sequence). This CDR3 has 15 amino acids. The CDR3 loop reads CASSIRLAGGNEQFF. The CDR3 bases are TGTGCCAGTAGTATAAGACTAGCGGGAGGTAATGAGCAGTTCTTC.

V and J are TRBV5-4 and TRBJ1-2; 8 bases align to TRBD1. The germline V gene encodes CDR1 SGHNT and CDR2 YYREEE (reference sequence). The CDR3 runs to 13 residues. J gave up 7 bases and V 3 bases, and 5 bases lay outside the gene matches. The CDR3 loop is CASSWQGAGGYTF. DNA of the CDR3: TGTGCCAGCAGCTGGCAGGGGGCGGGTGGCTACACCTTC.

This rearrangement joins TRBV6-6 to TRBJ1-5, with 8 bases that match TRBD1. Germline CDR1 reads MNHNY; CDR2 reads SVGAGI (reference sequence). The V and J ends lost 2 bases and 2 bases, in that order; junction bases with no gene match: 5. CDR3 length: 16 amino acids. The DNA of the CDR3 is TGTGCCAGCAGTTACCCAGGGGGCGCGGGCAATCAGCCCCAGCATTTT. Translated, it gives CASSYPGGAGNQPQHF.

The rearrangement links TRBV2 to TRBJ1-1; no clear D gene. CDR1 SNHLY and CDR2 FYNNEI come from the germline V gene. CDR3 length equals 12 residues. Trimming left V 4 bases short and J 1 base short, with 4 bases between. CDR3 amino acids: CASSGKNTEAFF. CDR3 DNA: TGTGCCAGCAGTGGGAAGAACACTGAAGCTTTCTTT.

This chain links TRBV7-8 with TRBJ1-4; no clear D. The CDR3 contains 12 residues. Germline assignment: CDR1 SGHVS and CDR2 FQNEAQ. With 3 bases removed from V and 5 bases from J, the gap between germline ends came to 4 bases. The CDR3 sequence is CASSFRNEKLFF. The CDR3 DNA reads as TGTGCCAGCAGCTTCCGGAATGAAAAACTGTTTTTT.

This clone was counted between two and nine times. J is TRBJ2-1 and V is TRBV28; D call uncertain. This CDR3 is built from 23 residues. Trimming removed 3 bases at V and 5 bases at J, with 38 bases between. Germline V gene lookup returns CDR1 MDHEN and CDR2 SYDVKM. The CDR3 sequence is CASSFGRVKPSLDGQLVDNEQFF. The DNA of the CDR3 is TGTGCCAGCAGTTTTGGTCGGGTAAAACCCTCACTCGACGGCCAGCTTGTTGACAATGAGCAGTTCTTC.

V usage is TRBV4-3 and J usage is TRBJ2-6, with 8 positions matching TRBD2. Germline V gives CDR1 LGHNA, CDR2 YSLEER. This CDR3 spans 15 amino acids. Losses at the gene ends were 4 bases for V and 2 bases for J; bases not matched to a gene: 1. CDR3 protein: CASSPGGAGANVLTF. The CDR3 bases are TGCGCCAGCAGCCCGGGGGGGGCTGGGGCCAACGTCCTGACTTTC.

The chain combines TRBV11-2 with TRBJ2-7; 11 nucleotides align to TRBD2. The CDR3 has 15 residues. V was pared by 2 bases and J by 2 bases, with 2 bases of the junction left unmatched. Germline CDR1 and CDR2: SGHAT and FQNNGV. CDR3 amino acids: CASSLLAGGAYEQYF. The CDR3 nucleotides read TGTGCCAGCAGCTTATTAGCGGGAGGGGCCTACGAGCAGTACTTC.

CDR3 loop: CASRQGTSNQPQHF. The CDR3, as DNA: TGTGCCAGTCGACAGGGGACTAGCAATCAGCCCCAGCATTTT. The J gene is TRBJ1-5, the V gene TRBV7-2, with 8 bases that match TRBD1. Germline lookup yields CDR1 SGHTA and CDR2 FQGNSA. V was clipped by 9 bases and J by 0 bases; unmatched bases: 4. The CDR3 is 14 residues long.

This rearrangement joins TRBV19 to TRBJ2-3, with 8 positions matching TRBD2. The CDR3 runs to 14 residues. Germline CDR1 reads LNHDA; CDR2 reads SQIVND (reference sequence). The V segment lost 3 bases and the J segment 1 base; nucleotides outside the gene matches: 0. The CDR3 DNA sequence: TGTGCCAGTAGTATCGGGGGGGGCACAGATACGCAGTATTTT. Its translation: CASSIGGGTDTQYF.

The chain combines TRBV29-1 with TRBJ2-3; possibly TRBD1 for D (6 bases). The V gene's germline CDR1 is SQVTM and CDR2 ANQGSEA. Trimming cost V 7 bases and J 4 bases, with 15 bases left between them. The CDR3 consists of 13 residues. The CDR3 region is CSGRQGPPDTQYF. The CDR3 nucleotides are TGCAGCGGCCGCCAGGGGCCCCCAGATACGCAGTATTTT.

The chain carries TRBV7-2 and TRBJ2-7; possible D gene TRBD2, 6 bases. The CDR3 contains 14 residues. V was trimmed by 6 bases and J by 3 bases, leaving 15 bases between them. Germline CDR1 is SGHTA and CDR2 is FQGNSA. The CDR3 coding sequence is TGTGCCAGCAGTCTTAGCGGAGATATCTACGAGCAGTACTTC. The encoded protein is CASSLSGDIYEQYF.

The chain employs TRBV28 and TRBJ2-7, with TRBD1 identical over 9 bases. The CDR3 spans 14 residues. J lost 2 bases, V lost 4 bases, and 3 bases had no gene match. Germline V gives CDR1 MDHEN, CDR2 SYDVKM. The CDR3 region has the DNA TGTGCCAGCAGTTCCGGGACAGGGCCCTACGAGCAGTACTTC. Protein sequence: CASSSGTGPYEQYF.

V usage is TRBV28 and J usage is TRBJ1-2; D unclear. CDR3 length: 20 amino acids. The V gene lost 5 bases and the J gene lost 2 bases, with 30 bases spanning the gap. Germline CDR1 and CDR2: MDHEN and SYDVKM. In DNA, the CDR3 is TGTGCCAGCAGTCCCTTGTATGTCCGGGCCATAACGGGAGGGAACTATGGCTACACCTTC. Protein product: CASSPLYVRAITGGNYGYTF.

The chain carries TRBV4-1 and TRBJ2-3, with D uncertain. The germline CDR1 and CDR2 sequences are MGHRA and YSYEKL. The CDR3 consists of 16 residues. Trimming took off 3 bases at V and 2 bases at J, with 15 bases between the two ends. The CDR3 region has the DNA TGCGCCAGCAGCCAGACTGGACCCGCGGCCACAGATACGCAGTATTTT. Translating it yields CASSQTGPAATDTQYF.

The CDR3 sequence: CASSPRTLQETQYF. In nucleotides, the CDR3 is TGTGCCAGCAGCCCCCGGACACTACAAGAGACCCAGTACTTC. The rearrangement joins TRBV7-6 to TRBJ2-5, with TRBD1 as a possible D gene (5 bases). V was shortened by 5 bases and J by 2 bases, with 12 bases between the two germline ends. The CDR3 is 14 residues long. Germline CDR1 reads SGHVS; CDR2 reads FNYEAQ.

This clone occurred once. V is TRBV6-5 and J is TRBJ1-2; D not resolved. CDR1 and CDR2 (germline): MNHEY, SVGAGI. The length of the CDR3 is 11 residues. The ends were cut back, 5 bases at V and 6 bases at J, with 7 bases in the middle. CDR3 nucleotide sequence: TGTGCCAGCAGTGAACGGGATGGCTACACCTTC. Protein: CASSERDGYTF.

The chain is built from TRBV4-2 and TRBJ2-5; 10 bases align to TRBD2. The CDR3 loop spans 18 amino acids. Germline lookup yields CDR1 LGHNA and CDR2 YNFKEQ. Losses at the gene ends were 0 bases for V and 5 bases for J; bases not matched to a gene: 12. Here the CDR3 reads CASSQETLSGRAHETQYF. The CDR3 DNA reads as TGTGCCAGCAGCCAAGAAACCCTGAGCGGGAGGGCCCACGAGACCCAGTACTTC.

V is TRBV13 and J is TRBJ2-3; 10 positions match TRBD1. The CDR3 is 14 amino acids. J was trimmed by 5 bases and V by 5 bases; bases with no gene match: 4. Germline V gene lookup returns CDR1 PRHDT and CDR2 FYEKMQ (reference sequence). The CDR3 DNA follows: TGTGCCAGCAGCAGGACAGGGGGATTAGATACGCAGTATTTT. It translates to CASSRTGGLDTQYF. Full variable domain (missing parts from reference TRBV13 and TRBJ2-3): AAGVIQSPRHLIKEKRETATLKCYPIPRHDTVYWYQQGPGQDPQFLISFYEKMQSDKGSIPDRFSAQQFSDYHSELNMSSLELGDSALYFCASSRTGGLDTQYFGPGTRLTVL.

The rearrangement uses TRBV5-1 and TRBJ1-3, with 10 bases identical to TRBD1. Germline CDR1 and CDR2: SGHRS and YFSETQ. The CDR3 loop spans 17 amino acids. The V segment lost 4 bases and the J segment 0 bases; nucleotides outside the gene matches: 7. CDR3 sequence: CASSETGGDHSGNTIYF. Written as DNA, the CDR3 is TGCGCCAGCAGCGAGACAGGGGGCGACCACTCTGGAAACACCATATATTTT.

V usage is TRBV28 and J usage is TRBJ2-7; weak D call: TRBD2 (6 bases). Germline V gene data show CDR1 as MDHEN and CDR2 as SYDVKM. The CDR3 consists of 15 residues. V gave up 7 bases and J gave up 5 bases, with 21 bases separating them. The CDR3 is CASTQTGSGKNEQYF. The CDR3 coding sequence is TGTGCCAGCACCCAAACCGGGAGTGGAAAAAACGAGCAGTACTTC.

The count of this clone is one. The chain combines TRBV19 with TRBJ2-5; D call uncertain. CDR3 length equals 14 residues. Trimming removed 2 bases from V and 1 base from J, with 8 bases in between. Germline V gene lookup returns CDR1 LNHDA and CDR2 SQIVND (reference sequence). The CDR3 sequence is CASSISGFQETQYF. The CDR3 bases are TGTGCCAGTAGTATATCGGGCTTCCAAGAGACCCAGTACTTC.

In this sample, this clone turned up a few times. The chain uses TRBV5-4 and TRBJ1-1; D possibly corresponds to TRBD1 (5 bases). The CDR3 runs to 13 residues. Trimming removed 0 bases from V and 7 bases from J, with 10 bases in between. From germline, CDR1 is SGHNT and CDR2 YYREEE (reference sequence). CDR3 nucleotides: TGTGCCAGCAGCTTGGCCGGAGGGGTTGAAGCTTTCTTT. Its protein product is CASSLAGGVEAFF.

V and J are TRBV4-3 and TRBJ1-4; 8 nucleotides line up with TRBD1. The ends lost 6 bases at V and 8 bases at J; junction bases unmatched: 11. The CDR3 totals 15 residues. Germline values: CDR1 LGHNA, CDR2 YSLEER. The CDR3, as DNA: TGCGCCAGCAGACCTGCCGGGACAGGCGGGGAAAAACTGTTTTTT. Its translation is CASRPAGTGGEKLFF.